The TCR beta chain under discussion was sequenced for a study of OX40 agonist ivuxolimab in advanced cancers. Whole-study findings and limits: Doses of 0.1 to 3.0 mg/kg were accompanied by clonal expansion of CD4+ and CD8+ blood T cells by week 6.

Assay used: immunoSEQ multiplex PCR; TCRdb lists only in-frame clones, some missing. There are 50,000 or so clones in the sample; about 92% occur only once, and roughly 5.7% lies in the top ten. Blood sampling took place at baseline, cycle 4 day 1, and cycle 7 day 1. Germline V gene sequence: CDR1 SEHNR, CDR2 FQNEAQ (reference sequence). Trimming left V 1 base short and J 3 bases short, with 9 bases between. The CDR3 is made up of 14 amino acids. Regarding this clone: The antigen remains unidentified.

The sequenced sample was CD4+ or CD8+ T cells sorted from blood, obtained in a trial of the OX40 agonist ivuxolimab. The chain carries TRBV7-9 and TRBJ1-2; no definite D call. The clonotype comes from an adult with an advanced solid tumor such as melanoma, head and neck, liver or kidney cancer. The CDR3: CASSLDPPYYGYTF. The CDR3 DNA is TGTGCCAGCAGCTTAGACCCCCCTTACTATGGCTACACCTTC. The variable domain in full, completed from reference TRBV7-9 and TRBJ1-2, reads DTGVSQNPRHKITKRGQNVTFRCDPISEHNRLYWYRQTLGQGPEFLTYFQNEAQLEKSRLLSDRFSAERPKGSFSTLEIQRTEQGDSAMYLCASSLDPPYYGYTFGSGTRLTVV.